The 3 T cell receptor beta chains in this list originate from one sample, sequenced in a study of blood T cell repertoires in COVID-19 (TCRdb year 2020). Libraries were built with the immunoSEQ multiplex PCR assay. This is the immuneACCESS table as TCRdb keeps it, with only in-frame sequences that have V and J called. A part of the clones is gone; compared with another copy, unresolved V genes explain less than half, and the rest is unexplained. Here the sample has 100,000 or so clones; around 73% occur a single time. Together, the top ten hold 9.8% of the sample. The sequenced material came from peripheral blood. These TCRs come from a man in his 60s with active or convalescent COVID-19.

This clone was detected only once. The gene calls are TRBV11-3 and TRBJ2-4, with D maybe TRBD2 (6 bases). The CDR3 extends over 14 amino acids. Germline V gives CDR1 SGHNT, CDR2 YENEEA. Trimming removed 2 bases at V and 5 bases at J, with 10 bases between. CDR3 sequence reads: CASSLRDWENIQYF. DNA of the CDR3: TGTGCCAGCAGCTTAAGGGACTGGGAAAACATTCAGTACTTC.

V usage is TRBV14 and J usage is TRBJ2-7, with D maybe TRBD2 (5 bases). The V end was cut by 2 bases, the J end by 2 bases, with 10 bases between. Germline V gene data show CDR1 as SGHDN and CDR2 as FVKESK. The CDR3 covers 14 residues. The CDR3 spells CASSQSGVAYEQYF. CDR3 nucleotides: TGTGCCAGCAGCCAATCCGGGGTCGCCTACGAGCAGTACTTC.

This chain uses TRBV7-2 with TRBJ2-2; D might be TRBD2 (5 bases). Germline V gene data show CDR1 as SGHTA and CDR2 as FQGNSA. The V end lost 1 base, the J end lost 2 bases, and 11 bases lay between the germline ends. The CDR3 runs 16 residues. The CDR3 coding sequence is TGTGCCAGCAGCTTAGGTGGGAGACTAAACACCGGGGAGCTGTTTTTT. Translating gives CASSLGGRLNTGELFF.